Listed below are T cell receptor beta chains from one sample, sequenced in a study of somatic mutations in cytotoxic T cells in rheumatoid arthritis. Some clones are missing from TCRdb's copy, which holds only in-frame ones; the method was immunoSEQ multiplex PCR. The sample shows over 10,000 clones, roughly 70% of them seen only once. Sequenced sample: CD8+ T cells sorted from blood. The source is a man in his 70s in good health. Both conserved end residues are part of each CDR3. The D gene is left open where the match is weak. The size of a clone is reported for some rows only, either as once, few or many, or as a class for expanded clones.

len: 17; abundance: .; d_gene: TRBD2; v_gene: TRBV29-1; j_gene: TRBJ2-1; CDR3aa: CSVHGLAGVGSYNEQFF; CDR3nt: TGCAGCGTCCACGGACTAGCGGGAGTAGGCTCCTACAATGAGCAGTTCTTC
len: 14; abundance: .; d_gene: .; v_gene: TRBV27; j_gene: TRBJ2-3; CDR3aa: CASSLGLSTDTQYF; CDR3nt: TGTGCCAGCAGTTTGGGGTTGAGCACAGATACGCAGTATTTT
len: 13; abundance: .; d_gene: TRBD2; v_gene: TRBV28; j_gene: TRBJ2-7; CDR3aa: CASTGVAGGEQYF; CDR3nt: TGTGCCAGCACTGGTGTAGCGGGAGGCGAGCAGTACTTC
len: 12; abundance: once; d_gene: .; v_gene: TRBV6-5; j_gene: TRBJ2-4; CDR3aa: CASSSLENIQYF; CDR3nt: TGTGCCAGCAGTTCTCTTGAAAACATTCAGTACTTC
len: 16; abundance: .; d_gene: .; v_gene: TRBV19; j_gene: TRBJ2-7; CDR3aa: CASSMGSFDPPYEQYF; CDR3nt: TGTGCCAGTAGTATGGGCTCATTCGACCCCCCCTACGAGCAGTACTTC
len: 13; abundance: .; d_gene: TRBD1; v_gene: TRBV27; j_gene: TRBJ1-1; CDR3aa: CAKPFRGGTEAFF; CDR3nt: TGTGCCAAACCCTTCAGGGGGGGGACTGAAGCTTTCTTT
len: 12; abundance: .; d_gene: .; v_gene: TRBV18; j_gene: TRBJ1-5; CDR3aa: CASSPPGQPQHF; CDR3nt: TGTGCCAGCTCACCACCCGGTCAGCCCCAGCATTTT
len: 17; abundance: few; d_gene: TRBD2; v_gene: TRBV13; j_gene: TRBJ2-2; CDR3aa: CASSNTWEGLNTGELFF; CDR3nt: TGTGCCAGCAGTAACACATGGGAGGGCCTAAACACCGGGGAGCTGTTTTTT
len: 15; abundance: .; d_gene: .; v_gene: TRBV19; j_gene: TRBJ2-1; CDR3aa: CASSMVRMDYNEQFF; CDR3nt: TGTGCCAGTAGTATGGTGCGGATGGACTACAATGAGCAGTTCTTC
len: 14; abundance: .; d_gene: TRBD2; v_gene: TRBV13; j_gene: TRBJ2-7; CDR3aa: CASSSTGTNYEQYF; CDR3nt: TGTGCCAGCAGCTCCACCGGGACTAACTACGAGCAGTACTTC
len: 17; abundance: .; d_gene: .; v_gene: TRBV18; j_gene: TRBJ1-3; CDR3aa: CASSPTLDQGPGNTIYF; CDR3nt: TGTGCCAGCTCACCAACCCTGGACCAGGGGCCTGGAAACACCATATATTTT
len: 17; abundance: .; d_gene: TRBD1; v_gene: TRBV4-1; j_gene: TRBJ2-3; CDR3aa: CASSQSVPGQGTDTQYF; CDR3nt: TGCGCCAGCAGCCAAAGCGTACCCGGACAGGGAACAGATACGCAGTATTTT
len: 14; abundance: .; d_gene: TRBD1; v_gene: TRBV7-6; j_gene: TRBJ2-7; CDR3aa: CASSSGGPSYEQYF; CDR3nt: TGTGCCAGCAGCTCAGGGGGTCCCTCCTACGAGCAGTACTTC
len: 13; abundance: .; d_gene: TRBD1; v_gene: TRBV7-6; j_gene: TRBJ2-5; CDR3aa: CASRDGQGETQYF; CDR3nt: TGTGCCAGCAGGGATGGACAGGGAGAGACCCAGTACTTC
len: 15; abundance: few; d_gene: .; v_gene: TRBV11-3; j_gene: TRBJ2-2; CDR3aa: CASSARDLNTGELFF; CDR3nt: TGTGCCAGCAGCGCCCGGGATCTAAACACCGGGGAGCTGTTTTTT
len: 15; abundance: .; d_gene: TRBD2; v_gene: TRBV5-5; j_gene: TRBJ2-3; CDR3aa: CASSRTSGRRDTQYF; CDR3nt: TGTGCCAGCAGCCGGACTAGCGGGAGACGAGATACGCAGTATTTT
len: 17; abundance: .; d_gene: .; v_gene: TRBV7-9; j_gene: TRBJ2-7; CDR3aa: CASSGVDSPPFLGEQYF; CDR3nt: TGTGCCAGCAGTGGGGTGGACAGTCCCCCTTTTTTGGGTGAGCAGTACTTC
len: 14; abundance: .; d_gene: .; v_gene: TRBV4-1; j_gene: TRBJ2-7; CDR3aa: CASSRSSNADEQYF; CDR3nt: TGCGCCAGCAGCAGGTCCTCAAATGCAGACGAGCAGTACTTC
len: 18; abundance: .; d_gene: .; v_gene: TRBV14; j_gene: TRBJ2-7; CDR3aa: CASSPRGVPSLISYEQYF; CDR3nt: TGTGCCAGCAGCCCGAGGGGGGTACCCTCGCTAATCTCCTACGAGCAGTACTTC
len: 16; abundance: few; d_gene: TRBD1; v_gene: TRBV19; j_gene: TRBJ1-1; CDR3aa: CASSHKQGRQGTEAFF; CDR3nt: TGTGCCAGTAGCCATAAACAGGGGAGGCAGGGCACTGAAGCTTTCTTT
len: 14; abundance: .; d_gene: .; v_gene: TRBV5-1; j_gene: TRBJ1-4; CDR3aa: CASSLAAGDEKLFF; CDR3nt: TGCGCCAGCAGCTTAGCAGCAGGGGATGAAAAACTGTTTTTT
len: 13; abundance: .; d_gene: .; v_gene: TRBV18; j_gene: TRBJ1-2; CDR3aa: CASSPPIGFGYTF; CDR3nt: TGTGCCAGCTCACCACCCATCGGGTTTGGCTACACCTTC
len: 12; abundance: .; d_gene: .; v_gene: TRBV6-1; j_gene: TRBJ2-7; CDR3aa: CASSQSPGGQYF; CDR3nt: TGTGCCAGCAGTCAGAGCCCCGGAGGGCAGTACTTC
len: 16; abundance: .; d_gene: TRBD1; v_gene: TRBV7-9; j_gene: TRBJ2-5; CDR3aa: CASSQDRQRLEETQYF; CDR3nt: TGTGCCAGCAGCCAGGACAGGCAACGTTTAGAAGAGACCCAGTACTTC
len: 16; abundance: .; d_gene: .; v_gene: TRBV5-4; j_gene: TRBJ2-3; CDR3aa: CASSLGSAGITDTQYF; CDR3nt: TGTGCCAGCAGCTTGGGTAGTGCGGGGATCACAGATACGCAGTATTTT
len: 13; abundance: .; d_gene: .; v_gene: TRBV27; j_gene: TRBJ2-3; CDR3aa: CASSLSTVATQYF; CDR3nt: TGTGCCAGCAGTTTATCCACAGTTGCTACGCAGTATTTT
len: 16; abundance: .; d_gene: TRBD2; v_gene: TRBV6-6; j_gene: TRBJ2-1; CDR3aa: CASSAGTSGPYNEQFF; CDR3nt: TGTGCCAGCAGCGCCGGGACTAGCGGGCCCTACAATGAGCAGTTCTTC
len: 15; abundance: .; d_gene: TRBD2; v_gene: TRBV11-3; j_gene: TRBJ2-2; CDR3aa: CASSSREEATGELFF; CDR3nt: TGTGCCAGCAGCTCCCGGGAGGAGGCGACCGGGGAGCTGTTTTTT
len: 15; abundance: .; d_gene: TRBD1; v_gene: TRBV30; j_gene: TRBJ2-2; CDR3aa: CAWNPGQRNTGELFF; CDR3nt: TGTGCCTGGAACCCGGGACAGAGGAACACCGGGGAGCTGTTTTTT
len: 14; abundance: .; d_gene: TRBD1; v_gene: TRBV29-1; j_gene: TRBJ2-1; CDR3aa: CSVEEWDRDDEQFF; CDR3nt: TGCAGCGTTGAAGAATGGGACAGGGATGATGAGCAGTTCTTC
len: 14; abundance: .; d_gene: TRBD2; v_gene: TRBV7-6; j_gene: TRBJ2-3; CDR3aa: CASSPAGPTDTQYF; CDR3nt: TGTGCCAGCAGCCCAGCGGGGCCCACAGATACGCAGTATTTT
len: 14; abundance: few; d_gene: .; v_gene: TRBV7-9; j_gene: TRBJ1-2; CDR3aa: CASSLSGTNYGYTF; CDR3nt: TGTGCCAGCAGCCTCAGTGGTACTAACTATGGCTACACCTTC
len: 14; abundance: .; d_gene: .; v_gene: TRBV30; j_gene: TRBJ2-1; CDR3aa: CAWNPGGPYNEQFF; CDR3nt: TGTGCCTGGAACCCTGGGGGTCCCTACAATGAGCAGTTCTTC
len: 14; abundance: .; d_gene: .; v_gene: TRBV6-1; j_gene: TRBJ1-2; CDR3aa: CASSAGEGGYGYTF; CDR3nt: TGTGCCAGCAGTGCGGGGGAGGGCGGCTATGGCTACACCTTC
len: 11; abundance: .; d_gene: .; v_gene: TRBV19; j_gene: TRBJ1-2; CDR3aa: CASSIGPGYTF; CDR3nt: TGTGCCAGTAGTATTGGGCCGGGCTACACCTTC
len: 17; abundance: .; d_gene: .; v_gene: TRBV4-3; j_gene: TRBJ1-1; CDR3aa: CASSHLGGTAQNLGAFF; CDR3nt: TGCGCCAGCAGCCATCTTGGAGGTACGGCACAGAATTTAGGGGCTTTCTTT
len: 14; abundance: .; d_gene: .; v_gene: TRBV27; j_gene: TRBJ1-5; CDR3aa: CASSLRAVNQPQHF; CDR3nt: TGTGCCAGCAGTTTACGGGCAGTCAATCAGCCCCAGCATTTT
len: 11; abundance: few; d_gene: .; v_gene: TRBV29-1; j_gene: TRBJ1-1; CDR3aa: CSVDRGPEAFF; CDR3nt: TGCAGCGTTGACAGGGGCCCTGAAGCTTTCTTT
len: 15; abundance: .; d_gene: .; v_gene: TRBV11-2; j_gene: TRBJ2-3; CDR3aa: CASSDGASGTDTQYF; CDR3nt: TGTGCCAGCAGTGATGGAGCTAGCGGCACAGATACGCAGTATTTT
len: 13; abundance: .; d_gene: .; v_gene: TRBV4-1; j_gene: TRBJ2-7; CDR3aa: CASSQVPGHEQYF; CDR3nt: TGCGCCAGCAGCCAAGTCCCGGGCCACGAGCAGTACTTC
len: 14; abundance: .; d_gene: TRBD2; v_gene: TRBV29-1; j_gene: TRBJ2-5; CDR3aa: CSVAGLADEETQYF; CDR3nt: TGCAGCGTTGCGGGACTAGCGGATGAAGAGACCCAGTACTTC
len: 16; abundance: few; d_gene: TRBD1; v_gene: TRBV27; j_gene: TRBJ2-7; CDR3aa: CASSPSSNRGFYEQYF; CDR3nt: TGTGCCAGCAGTCCGTCTTCGAACAGGGGTTTCTACGAGCAGTACTTC
len: 16; abundance: once; d_gene: TRBD2; v_gene: TRBV11-2; j_gene: TRBJ2-7; CDR3aa: CASRHRTSGGSYEQYF; CDR3nt: TGTGCCAGCAGACATAGGACTAGCGGGGGATCCTACGAGCAGTACTTC
len: 13; abundance: .; d_gene: .; v_gene: TRBV7-3; j_gene: TRBJ1-1; CDR3aa: CASSSDGNTEAFF; CDR3nt: TGTGCCAGCAGCTCCGACGGGAACACTGAAGCTTTCTTT
len: 14; abundance: .; d_gene: .; v_gene: TRBV28; j_gene: TRBJ2-7; CDR3aa: CASSSDSYSYEQYF; CDR3nt: TGTGCCAGCAGCTCGGACTCTTACTCCTACGAGCAGTACTTC
len: 11; abundance: .; d_gene: .; v_gene: TRBV5-6; j_gene: TRBJ2-7; CDR3aa: CASSASYEQYF; CDR3nt: TGTGCCAGCAGCGCATCCTACGAGCAGTACTTC
len: 14; abundance: .; d_gene: .; v_gene: TRBV6-4; j_gene: TRBJ2-2; CDR3aa: CASTSRPGTGELFF; CDR3nt: TGTGCCAGCACCTCCCGCCCGGGCACCGGGGAGCTGTTTTTT
len: 14; abundance: .; d_gene: .; v_gene: TRBV7-2; j_gene: TRBJ2-7; CDR3aa: CASWEGDPSYEQYF; CDR3nt: TGTGCCAGCTGGGAAGGGGACCCTTCCTACGAGCAGTACTTC
len: 14; abundance: .; d_gene: TRBD1; v_gene: TRBV29-1; j_gene: TRBJ1-4; CDR3aa: CSAGAGGTNEKLFF; CDR3nt: TGCAGCGCCGGAGCAGGGGGAACTAATGAAAAACTGTTTTTT
len: 15; abundance: .; d_gene: .; v_gene: TRBV4-1; j_gene: TRBJ1-2; CDR3aa: CASSQESRGVYGYTF; CDR3nt: TGCGCCAGCAGCCAAGAAAGCAGGGGCGTTTATGGCTACACCTTC
len: 15; abundance: .; d_gene: TRBD2; v_gene: TRBV30; j_gene: TRBJ2-2; CDR3aa: CAWSVIGRDTGELFF; CDR3nt: TGTGCCTGGAGTGTAATAGGGAGGGACACCGGGGAGCTGTTTTTT
len: 12; abundance: .; d_gene: .; v_gene: TRBV12-1; j_gene: TRBJ1-1; CDR3aa: CASSPPTDEAFF; CDR3nt: TGTGCCAGCAGCCCGCCGACGGACGAAGCTTTCTTT
len: 14; abundance: .; d_gene: .; v_gene: TRBV5-6; j_gene: TRBJ1-1; CDR3aa: CASSLGRVNTEAFF; CDR3nt: TGTGCCAGCAGCTTGGGGAGGGTGAACACTGAAGCTTTCTTT
len: 14; abundance: .; d_gene: TRBD2; v_gene: TRBV19; j_gene: TRBJ2-1; CDR3aa: CASSTPREGNEQFF; CDR3nt: TGTGCCAGTAGTACCCCGCGGGAGGGCAATGAGCAGTTCTTC
len: 18; abundance: .; d_gene: .; v_gene: TRBV23-1; j_gene: TRBJ1-6; CDR3aa: CASSPHQGDPGPISPLHF; CDR3nt: TGCGCCAGCAGTCCCCACCAGGGAGATCCGGGACCGATTTCACCCCTCCACTTT
len: 17; abundance: .; d_gene: TRBD2; v_gene: TRBV7-3; j_gene: TRBJ2-3; CDR3aa: CASSSISRSGSTDTQYF; CDR3nt: TGTGCCAGCAGCTCGATATCACGTAGCGGGAGCACAGATACGCAGTATTTT
len: 15; abundance: .; d_gene: .; v_gene: TRBV19; j_gene: TRBJ2-1; CDR3aa: CASSIRRSSYNEQFF; CDR3nt: TGTGCCAGTAGTATTCGGAGAAGCTCCTACAATGAGCAGTTCTTC
len: 16; abundance: .; d_gene: TRBD2; v_gene: TRBV7-2; j_gene: TRBJ2-1; CDR3aa: CASSLALAGGLSEQFF; CDR3nt: TGTGCCAGCAGCTTAGCACTAGCGGGGGGGCTTAGTGAGCAGTTCTTC
len: 14; abundance: .; d_gene: TRBD2; v_gene: TRBV19; j_gene: TRBJ2-1; CDR3aa: CASSKAGGDNEQFF; CDR3nt: TGTGCCAGTAGTAAAGCGGGAGGTGACAATGAGCAGTTCTTC